Listed below are T cell receptor beta chains from one sample, sequenced in a study of T cell clonotyping in hematopoietic cell transplantation. Clones were sequenced by immunoSEQ multiplex PCR, and TCRdb holds only the in-frame ones, with some missing. The sample has 65,000 to 80,000 clones; 90% to 97% are singletons. Sample: peripheral blood mononuclear cells, taken before stem cell transplant. These TCRs come from a woman aged 45-65 years with acute myeloid leukemia. Some clones in this sample may be carry-over from other donors' samples. Both conserved end residues are part of each CDR3. Fields, in order: V gene, D gene, clone size, J gene, CDR3 protein, CDR3 DNA. A D gene is named only where the DNA matches it firmly. Size tells how often a clone was seen (once, few, many) or the class of an expanded clone, and some rows leave it out.

TRBV25-1	NA	once	TRBJ1-4	CASSRGPYDEKLFF	TGTGCCAGCAGTCGAGGGCCATATGATGAAAAACTGTTTTTT
TRBV28	TRBD1	NA	TRBJ2-7	CASTLDRGRFEQYF	TGTGCCAGCACCCTGGACAGGGGGCGTTTCGAGCAGTACTTC
TRBV6-5	NA	NA	TRBJ1-1	CASSYSRGTEAFF	TGTGCCAGCAGTTACTCCCGGGGGACTGAAGCTTTCTTT
TRBV6-5	TRBD1	NA	TRBJ1-5	CASRTGGINQPQHF	TGTGCCAGTCGGACAGGCGGAATAAATCAGCCCCAGCATTTT
TRBV2	TRBD1	NA	TRBJ1-4	CASRTGPNEKLFF	TGTGCCAGCAGGACAGGGCCGAATGAAAAACTGTTTTTT
TRBV27	NA	NA	TRBJ2-1	CASARFVNEQFF	TGTGCCAGCGCTAGATTCGTCAATGAGCAGTTCTTC
TRBV2	TRBD2	NA	TRBJ2-3	CASSKLTSGRTDTQYF	TGTGCCAGCAGTAAATTAACTAGCGGGAGAACAGATACGCAGTATTTT
TRBV6-5	NA	NA	TRBJ2-7	CASSYRASEQYF	TGTGCCAGCAGTTACCGGGCCTCCGAGCAGTACTTC
TRBV6-5	NA	NA	TRBJ2-7	CASSLGTFYEQYF	TGTGCCAGCAGTTTAGGGACTTTCTACGAGCAGTACTTC
TRBV27	NA	NA	TRBJ2-3	CASSATWATDTQYF	TGTGCCAGCAGCGCCACATGGGCCACAGATACGCAGTATTTT
TRBV5-6	TRBD2	NA	TRBJ2-1	CASSFMTSGSARQFF	TGTGCCAGCAGCTTTATGACTAGCGGGAGTGCTAGGCAGTTCTTC
TRBV30	NA	once	TRBJ1-1	CAWSVSMNTEAFF	TGTGCCTGGAGTGTTTCCATGAACACTGAAGCTTTCTTT
TRBV6-6	NA	NA	TRBJ1-5	CASSYTDYSNQPQHF	TGTGCCAGCAGTTACACAGATTATAGCAATCAGCCCCAGCATTTT
TRBV19	TRBD2	NA	TRBJ2-1	CASPSGRAGNEQFF	TGTGCCAGCCCAAGCGGGAGGGCCGGAAATGAGCAGTTCTTC
TRBV19	TRBD2	NA	TRBJ2-7	CASRLAGEGAYEQYF	TGTGCCAGTAGACTAGCGGGAGAAGGGGCCTACGAGCAGTACTTC
TRBV7-3	TRBD1	NA	TRBJ2-3	CASSLTGQATDTQYF	TGTGCCAGCAGTCTAACGGGACAGGCCACAGATACGCAGTATTTT
TRBV6-5	TRBD2	once	TRBJ2-7	CASSHLRERGEQYF	TGTGCCAGCAGCCACCTAAGAGAGCGGGGGGAGCAGTACTTC
TRBV30	NA	NA	TRBJ1-5	CAWSAGDSNQPQHF	TGTGCCTGGAGTGCAGGGGATAGCAATCAGCCCCAGCATTTT
TRBV29-1	NA	NA	TRBJ1-2	CSVEGSSGYTF	TGCAGCGTTGAAGGATCCAGTGGCTACACCTTC
TRBV6-5	NA	once	TRBJ1-2	CASSQSEANYGYTF	TGTGCCAGCAGCCAAAGTGAGGCTAACTATGGCTACACCTTC
TRBV25-1	NA	NA	TRBJ1-2	CASSELRGGVDGYTF	TGTGCCAGCAGTGAATTGAGGGGCGGGGTGGATGGCTACACCTTC
TRBV12-5	NA	NA	TRBJ2-2	CASGPRSNTGELFF	TGTGCTAGTGGGCCTAGATCGAACACCGGGGAGCTGTTTTTT
TRBV10-3	NA	NA	TRBJ1-1	CAISDPMNTEAFF	TGTGCCATCAGTGATCCCATGAACACTGAAGCTTTCTTT
TRBV29-1	TRBD2	NA	TRBJ2-7	CSVELAGYEQYF	TGCAGCGTTGAACTAGCGGGATACGAGCAGTACTTC
TRBV19	NA	NA	TRBJ1-6	CASSIGQGSSNNSPLHF	TGTGCCAGTAGTATAGGGCAGGGGTCTTCGAATAATTCACCCCTCCACTTT
TRBV19	TRBD1	NA	TRBJ1-2	CASSQTSGTGMGYGYTF	TGTGCCAGTAGTCAAACCTCCGGGACAGGGATGGGCTATGGCTACACCTTC
TRBV5-1	TRBD1	NA	TRBJ1-4	CASSSEGARTEKLFF	TGCGCCAGCAGTTCTGAGGGGGCGCGTACTGAAAAACTGTTTTTT
TRBV7-9	NA	NA	TRBJ2-1	CASSLVPGGQDEQFF	TGTGCCAGCAGCTTAGTTCCGGGGGGCCAGGATGAGCAGTTCTTC
TRBV6-6	NA	once	TRBJ2-2	CASSYRGTGELFF	TGTGCCAGCAGTTACCGTGGGACCGGGGAGCTGTTTTTT
TRBV19	NA	NA	TRBJ1-2	CASSPQAGNYGYTF	TGTGCCAGTAGTCCCCAAGCGGGAAACTATGGCTACACCTTC
TRBV9	NA	NA	TRBJ1-6	CASSVDSSPLHF	TGTGCCAGCAGCGTAGACAGTTCACCCCTCCACTTT